This is a list of T cell receptor beta chains from one sample in a study of blood T cell repertoires in COVID-19. The repertoire was sequenced with immunoSEQ multiplex PCR; TCRdb's copy has only in-frame clones and lacks some. There are under 200,000 clones in the sample; roughly nine tenths occur only once, and around 0.5% lies in the top ten. The specimen was peripheral blood. The receptors come from a man over 45 with acute or convalescent COVID-19. Both conserved end residues are part of each CDR3. A D gene is named only where the DNA matches it firmly. Clone size appears in some rows only: once, few, many, or a class for an expanded clone.

size,V,D,J,DNA,CDR3
.,TRBV3-1/TRBV3-2,.,TRBJ2-5,TGTGCCAGCAGCCAGGCTCCCGGGGCCCAGTACTTC,CASSQAPGAQYF
.,TRBV19,TRBD1,TRBJ1-6,TGTGCCAGTAGTATAGGACAGGACAGGCGTCGTTCACCCCTCCACTTT,CASSIGQDRRRSPLHF
.,TRBV27,TRBD2,TRBJ2-3,TGTGCCAGCAGTTTCAGTCTAGCGGGGGATAAGAACACAGATACGCAGTATTTT,CASSFSLAGDKNTDTQYF
.,TRBV10-3,TRBD2,TRBJ2-1,TGTGCCATCAGCCACCCGGGCGGGAGGGCCGTTAATGAGCAGTTCTTC,CAISHPGGRAVNEQFF
.,TRBV11-2,TRBD2,TRBJ2-2,TGTGCCGTAAGGGCGGGAGGGACGAACACCGGGGAGCTGTTTTTT,CAVRAGGTNTGELFF
.,TRBV6-5,.,TRBJ2-1,TGTGCCAGCAGTCGGGGGTCCGAACACCACAATGAGCAGTTCTTC,CASSRGSEHHNEQFF
.,TRBV7-2,TRBD2,TRBJ2-1,TGTGCCAGCAGCCTGGGGACTAGCATCTACAATGAGCAGTTCTTC,CASSLGTSIYNEQFF
once,TRBV9,.,TRBJ2-1,TGTGCCAGCAGCGTAAACTCCAACAATGAGCAGTTCTTC,CASSVNSNNEQFF
.,TRBV6-5,.,TRBJ1-2,TGTGCCAGCAGGAAAGGGGACACCGCTAACTATGGCTACACCTTC,CASRKGDTANYGYTF
.,TRBV19,TRBD1,TRBJ2-3,TGTGCCAGTAGTATAGCGGACAGGGGGTCCCACCCGCAGTATTTT,CASSIADRGSHPQYF
once,TRBV6-6,TRBD2,TRBJ2-5,TGTGCCAGCAGCCCCGGACTAGCGGGATGGGAGACCCAGTACTTC,CASSPGLAGWETQYF
.,TRBV19,.,TRBJ2-7,TGTGCCAGTAGTTACACCTCCCGGAGGTCCTACGAGCAGTACTTC,CASSYTSRRSYEQYF
.,TRBV11-2,.,TRBJ2-7,TGTGCCAGCAGCCCAGGGACTGATTACGAGCAGTACTTC,CASSPGTDYEQYF
.,TRBV10-1,.,TRBJ1-5,TGCGCCAGCAGTGACAGGCTCAGCAATCAGCCCCAGCATTTT,CASSDRLSNQPQHF
.,TRBV28,.,TRBJ2-7,TGTGCCAGCAGTCCCCGCGCAGGAACGAAGGACGAGCAGTACTTC,CASSPRAGTKDEQYF
.,TRBV6-5,TRBD2,TRBJ2-1,TGTGCCAGCAGTAAGCTAGCGGGGAGCTACAATGAGCAGTTCTTC,CASSKLAGSYNEQFF
few,TRBV11-2,.,TRBJ2-6,TGTGCCAGCAGCTTGGGGCGGGTCCTGACTTTC,CASSLGRVLTF
.,TRBV28,.,TRBJ1-1,TGTGCCAGCAGTCCCCACGGGGAGGCGAACACTGAAGCTTTCTTT,CASSPHGEANTEAFF
.,TRBV11-3,.,TRBJ2-2,TGTGCCAGCAGCCACGAGTCAGGGCATACCGGGGAGCTGTTTTTT,CASSHESGHTGELFF
.,TRBV6-6,.,TRBJ1-2,TGTGCCAGCAGTTATGCAGAGGCTAACTATGGCTACACCTTC,CASSYAEANYGYTF
.,TRBV7-2,TRBD1,TRBJ2-7,TGTGCCAGCAGCTTGGGACAGGTGGGGGTCTACGAGCAGTACTTC,CASSLGQVGVYEQYF
.,TRBV2,.,TRBJ1-5,TGTGCCAGCAGTTCCGGACAGATTAATCAGCCCCAGCATTTT,CASSSGQINQPQHF
.,TRBV2,TRBD1,TRBJ2-5,TGTGCCAGCATCCGACAGGGCGGCGGAGAGACCCAGTACTTC,CASIRQGGGETQYF
.,TRBV7-9,.,TRBJ1-4,TGTGCCAGCAGCTTAAGAACGACAGATGAAAAACTGTTTTTT,CASSLRTTDEKLFF
.,TRBV5-1,.,TRBJ2-6,TGCGCCAGCAGCTCCGGTGGGGCCAACGTCCTGACTTTC,CASSSGGANVLTF
.,TRBV10-1,.,TRBJ2-2,TGCGCCAGCAGTGAGTTCCTCTTCGGGGAGCTGTTTTTT,CASSEFLFGELFF
.,TRBV29-1,TRBD1,TRBJ2-3,TGCAGCGTCGCGGACAGGTCCACAGATACGCAGTATTTT,CSVADRSTDTQYF
.,TRBV7-2,.,TRBJ1-6,TGTGCCAGCAGACCCGGTAACCCGGGCTCCTATAATTCACCCCTCCACTTT,CASRPGNPGSYNSPLHF
once,TRBV14,TRBD2,TRBJ2-1,TGTGCCAGCAGCCGAAGCGGGGTGGCCTACAATGAGCAGTTCTTC,CASSRSGVAYNEQFF
.,TRBV6-6,TRBD2,TRBJ2-1,TGTGCCAGCAGCCTCCTAGCGGGCGGGGGGGAGTTCTTC,CASSLLAGGGEFF
.,TRBV19,.,TRBJ1-5,TGTGCCAGTAGTACCCGGTCCCACTCCCTGCCCCAGCATTTT,CASSTRSHSLPQHF
.,TRBV30,.,TRBJ1-6,TGTGCCTGGAGGGGACCAGGGGAATCACCCCTCCACTTT,CAWRGPGESPLHF
.,TRBV28,.,TRBJ1-6,TGTGCCAGCAGCCTACTCCCGGGGCAGGGGTGGATCCACTTT,CASSLLPGQGWIHF
.,TRBV6-1,.,TRBJ1-2,TGTGCCAGTTCCCCCTCCGGGACACAAATCGACTACACCTTC,CASSPSGTQIDYTF
.,TRBV6-6,TRBD2,TRBJ2-7,TGTGCCAGCCAGGGAGCGGGAGGTCGTGAGCAGTACTTC,CASQGAGGREQYF
.,TRBV6-6,.,TRBJ2-2,TGTGCCAGCAGTTATCTCCAAGTAGAAATCACCGGGGAGCTGTTTTTT,CASSYLQVEITGELFF
.,TRBV7-8,TRBD1,TRBJ1-6,TGTGCCAGCAGCTTAGTCGGTCAGGGGGATTCACCCCTCCACTTT,CASSLVGQGDSPLHF
.,TRBV6-2/TRBV6-3,TRBD1,TRBJ1-5,TGTGCCAGCAGTCGCAGGGGGTCTCAGCCCCAGCATTTT,CASSRRGSQPQHF
.,TRBV7-2,TRBD2,TRBJ2-3,TGTGCCAGCAGTATTAGCACTAGCGGGGGGGATACGCAGTATTTT,CASSISTSGGDTQYF
.,TRBV18,TRBD1,TRBJ1-2,TGTGCCAGCTCACCCCGGACAGGGGATGGCTACACCTTC,CASSPRTGDGYTF
.,TRBV21-1,.,TRBJ1-5,TGTGCCAGCAGCCCGTGTCTTCAGGGGGATCAGCCCCAGCATTTT,CASSPCLQGDQPQHF